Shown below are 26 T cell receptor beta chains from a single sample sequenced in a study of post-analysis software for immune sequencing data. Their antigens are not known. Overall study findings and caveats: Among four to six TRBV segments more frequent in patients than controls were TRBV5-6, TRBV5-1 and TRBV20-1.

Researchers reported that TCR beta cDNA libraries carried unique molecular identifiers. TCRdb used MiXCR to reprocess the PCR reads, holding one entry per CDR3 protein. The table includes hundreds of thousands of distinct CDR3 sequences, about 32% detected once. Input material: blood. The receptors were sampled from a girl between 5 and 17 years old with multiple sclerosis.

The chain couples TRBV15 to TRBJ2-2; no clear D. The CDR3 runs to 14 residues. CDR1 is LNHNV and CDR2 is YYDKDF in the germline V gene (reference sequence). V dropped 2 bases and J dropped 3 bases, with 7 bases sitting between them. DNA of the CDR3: TGTGCCACCAGCAGATACGTCTACACCGGGGAGCTGTTTTTT. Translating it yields CATSRYVYTGELFF.

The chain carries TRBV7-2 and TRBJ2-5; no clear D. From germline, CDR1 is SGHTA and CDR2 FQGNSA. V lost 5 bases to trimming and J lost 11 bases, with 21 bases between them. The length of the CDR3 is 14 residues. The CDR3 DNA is TGTGCCAGCAGCATAGACCCGTTTTACAATGAGCAGTACTTC. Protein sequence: CASSIDPFYNEQYF.

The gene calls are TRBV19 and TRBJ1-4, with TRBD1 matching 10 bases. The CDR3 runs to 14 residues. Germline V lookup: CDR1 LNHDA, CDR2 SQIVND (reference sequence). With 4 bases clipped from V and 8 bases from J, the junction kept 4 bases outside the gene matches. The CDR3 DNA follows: TGTGCCAGTAGTACCGGGACAGGGGACGAAAAACTGTTTTTT. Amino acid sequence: CASSTGTGDEKLFF.

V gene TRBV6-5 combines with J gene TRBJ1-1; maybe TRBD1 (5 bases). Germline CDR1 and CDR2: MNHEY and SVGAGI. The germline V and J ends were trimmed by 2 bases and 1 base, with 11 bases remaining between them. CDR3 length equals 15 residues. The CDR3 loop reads CASSYLGRKNTEAFF. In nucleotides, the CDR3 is TGTGCCAGCAGTTACCTGGGGCGAAAGAACACTGAAGCTTTCTTT.

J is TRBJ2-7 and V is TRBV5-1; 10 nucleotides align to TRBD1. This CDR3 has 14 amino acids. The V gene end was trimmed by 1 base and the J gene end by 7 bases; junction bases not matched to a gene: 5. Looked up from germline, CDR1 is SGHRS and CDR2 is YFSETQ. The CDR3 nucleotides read TGCGCCAGCAGCTTGCGACAGGGGGCAGGAGAGCAGTACTTC. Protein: CASSLRQGAGEQYF.

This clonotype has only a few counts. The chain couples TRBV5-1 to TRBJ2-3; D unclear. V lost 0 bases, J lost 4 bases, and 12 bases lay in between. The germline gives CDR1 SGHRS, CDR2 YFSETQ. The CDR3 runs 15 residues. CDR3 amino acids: CASSLAGAQADTQYF. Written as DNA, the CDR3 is TGCGCCAGCAGCTTGGCGGGTGCCCAGGCAGATACGCAGTATTTT.

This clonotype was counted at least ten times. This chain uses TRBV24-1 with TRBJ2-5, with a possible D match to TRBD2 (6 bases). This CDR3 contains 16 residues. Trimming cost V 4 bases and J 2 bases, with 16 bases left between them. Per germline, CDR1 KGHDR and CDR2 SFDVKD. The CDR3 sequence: CATSDNAGRTQETQYF. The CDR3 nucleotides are TGTGCCACCAGTGACAACGCGGGACGGACACAAGAGACCCAGTACTTC.

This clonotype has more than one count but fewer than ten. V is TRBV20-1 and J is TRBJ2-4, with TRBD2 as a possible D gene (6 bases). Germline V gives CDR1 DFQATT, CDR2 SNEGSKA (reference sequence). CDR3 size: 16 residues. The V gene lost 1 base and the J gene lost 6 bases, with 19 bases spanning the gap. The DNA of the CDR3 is TGCAGTGCTAGAGTACAGGAGGGGTTGTTTGGAAACATTCAGTACTTC. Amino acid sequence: CSARVQEGLFGNIQYF.

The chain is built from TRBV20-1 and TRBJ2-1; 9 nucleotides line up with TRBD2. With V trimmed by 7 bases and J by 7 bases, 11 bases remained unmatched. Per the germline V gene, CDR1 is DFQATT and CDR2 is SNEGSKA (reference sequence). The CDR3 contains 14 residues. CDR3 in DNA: TGCAGTGGGGGCCGCGCGGGAGGGAGGAATGAGCAGTTCTTC. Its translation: CSGGRAGGRNEQFF.

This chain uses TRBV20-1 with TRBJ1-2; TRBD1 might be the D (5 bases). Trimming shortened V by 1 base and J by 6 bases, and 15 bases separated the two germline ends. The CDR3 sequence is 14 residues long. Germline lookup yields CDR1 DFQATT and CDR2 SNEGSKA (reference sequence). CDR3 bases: TGCAGTGCTAGAGGTCTGACAGAGGGCGATGGCTACACCTTC. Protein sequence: CSARGLTEGDGYTF.

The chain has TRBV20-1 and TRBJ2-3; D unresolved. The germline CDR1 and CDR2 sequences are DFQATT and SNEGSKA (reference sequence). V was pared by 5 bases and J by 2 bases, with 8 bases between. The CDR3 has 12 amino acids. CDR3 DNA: TGCAGTGCTCCCTTTTCCACAGATACGCAGTATTTT. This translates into CSAPFSTDTQYF.

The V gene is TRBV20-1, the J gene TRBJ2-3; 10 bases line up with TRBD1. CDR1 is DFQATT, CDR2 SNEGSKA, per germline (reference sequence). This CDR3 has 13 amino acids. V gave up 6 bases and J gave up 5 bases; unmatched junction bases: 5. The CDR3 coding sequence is TGCAGTGCCCAGGGACAGGGGAAAGATACGCAGTATTTT. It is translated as CSAQGQGKDTQYF.

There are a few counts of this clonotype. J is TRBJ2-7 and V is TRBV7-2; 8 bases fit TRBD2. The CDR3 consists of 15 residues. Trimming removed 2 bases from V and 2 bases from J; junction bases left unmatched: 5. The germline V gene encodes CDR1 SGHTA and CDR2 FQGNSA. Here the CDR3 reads CASSLMGSGAYEQYF. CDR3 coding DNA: TGTGCCAGCAGCTTAATGGGTAGCGGGGCCTACGAGCAGTACTTC.

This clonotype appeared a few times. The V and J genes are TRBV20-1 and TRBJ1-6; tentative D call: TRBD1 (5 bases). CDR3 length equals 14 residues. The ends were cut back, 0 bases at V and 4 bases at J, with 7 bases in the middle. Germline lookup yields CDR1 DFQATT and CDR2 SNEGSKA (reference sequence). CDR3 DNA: TGCAGTGCTAGAGAGGGGCTTTATAATTCACCCCTCCACTTT. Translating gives CSAREGLYNSPLHF.

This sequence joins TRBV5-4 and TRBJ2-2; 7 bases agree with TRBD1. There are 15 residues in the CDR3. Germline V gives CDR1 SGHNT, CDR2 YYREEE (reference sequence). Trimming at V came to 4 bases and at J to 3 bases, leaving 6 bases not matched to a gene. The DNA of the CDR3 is TGTGCCAGCAGCATTCCTACAGGGGACACCGGGGAGCTGTTTTTT. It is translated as CASSIPTGDTGELFF.

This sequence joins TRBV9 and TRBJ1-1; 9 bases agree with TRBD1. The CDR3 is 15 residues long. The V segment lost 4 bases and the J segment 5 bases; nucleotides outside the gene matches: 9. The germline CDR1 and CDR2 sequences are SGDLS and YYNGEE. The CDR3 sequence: CASSQWTGEGTEAFF. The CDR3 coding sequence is TGTGCCAGCAGCCAGTGGACAGGGGAGGGGACTGAAGCTTTCTTT.

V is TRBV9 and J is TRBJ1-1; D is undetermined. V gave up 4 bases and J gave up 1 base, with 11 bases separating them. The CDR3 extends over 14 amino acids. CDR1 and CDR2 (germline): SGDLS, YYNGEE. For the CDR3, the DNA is TGTGCCAGCAGCCCGTCTATCGCGAACACTGAAGCTTTCTTT. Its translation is CASSPSIANTEAFF. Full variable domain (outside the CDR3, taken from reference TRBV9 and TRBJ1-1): DSGVTQTPKHLITATGQRVTLRCSPRSGDLSVYWYQQSLDQGLQFLIQYYNGEERAKGNILERFSAQQFPDLHSELNLSSLELGDSALYFCASSPSIANTEAFFGQGTRLTVV.

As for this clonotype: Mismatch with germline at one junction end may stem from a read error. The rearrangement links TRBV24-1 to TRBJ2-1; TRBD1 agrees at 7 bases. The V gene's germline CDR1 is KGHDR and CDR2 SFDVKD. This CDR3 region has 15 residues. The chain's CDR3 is CAASDPGQTYNEQFF. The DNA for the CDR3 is TGTGCCGCCAGTGACCCGGGACAGACCTACAATGAGCAGTTCTTC.

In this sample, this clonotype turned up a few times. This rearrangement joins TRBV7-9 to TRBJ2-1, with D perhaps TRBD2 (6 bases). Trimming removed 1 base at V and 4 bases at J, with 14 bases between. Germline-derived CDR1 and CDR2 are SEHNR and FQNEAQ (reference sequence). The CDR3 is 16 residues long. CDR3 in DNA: TGTGCCAGCAGCTTAGGCGGGACGGGGACTTACAATGAGCAGTTCTTC. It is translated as CASSLGGTGTYNEQFF.

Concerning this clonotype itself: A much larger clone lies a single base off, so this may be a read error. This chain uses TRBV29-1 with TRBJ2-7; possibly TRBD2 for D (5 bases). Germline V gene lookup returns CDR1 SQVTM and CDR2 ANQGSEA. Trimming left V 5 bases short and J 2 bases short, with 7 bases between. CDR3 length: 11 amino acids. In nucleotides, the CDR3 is TGCAGCGTTCTCGGGGCCTACGAGCAGTACGTC. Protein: CSVLGAYEQYV.

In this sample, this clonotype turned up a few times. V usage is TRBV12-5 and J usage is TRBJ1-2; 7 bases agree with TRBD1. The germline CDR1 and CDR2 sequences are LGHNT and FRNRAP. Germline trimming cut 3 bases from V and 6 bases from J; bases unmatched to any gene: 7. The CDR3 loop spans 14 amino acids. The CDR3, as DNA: TGTGCTAGTGGTTTAACCGGGACAGCAAATGGCTACACCTTC. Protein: CASGLTGTANGYTF.

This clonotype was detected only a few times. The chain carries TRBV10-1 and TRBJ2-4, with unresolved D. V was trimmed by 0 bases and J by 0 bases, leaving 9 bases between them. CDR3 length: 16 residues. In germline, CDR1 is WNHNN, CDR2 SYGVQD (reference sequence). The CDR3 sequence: CASSESSTLAKNIQYF. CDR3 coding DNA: TGCGCCAGCAGTGAGTCGAGTACACTAGCCAAAAACATTCAGTACTTC.

As DNA, the CDR3 is TGCAGTGCTAGAGATAGTGCCTTGGGGTCTGGGGCCAACGTCCTGACTTTC. Residues: CSARDSALGSGANVLTF. The V gene is TRBV20-1, the J gene TRBJ2-6; D is undetermined. Germline V lookup: CDR1 DFQATT, CDR2 SNEGSKA (reference sequence). The CDR3 covers 17 residues. Trimming pared 0 bases from V and 1 base from J, leaving 13 bases between.

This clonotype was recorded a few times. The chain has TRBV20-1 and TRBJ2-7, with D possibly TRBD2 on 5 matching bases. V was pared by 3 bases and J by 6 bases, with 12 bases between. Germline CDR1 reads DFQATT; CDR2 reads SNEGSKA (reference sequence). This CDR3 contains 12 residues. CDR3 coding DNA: TGCAGTGCTAGCGCTCGCGGGTCCGAGCAGTACTTC. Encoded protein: CSASARGSEQYF.

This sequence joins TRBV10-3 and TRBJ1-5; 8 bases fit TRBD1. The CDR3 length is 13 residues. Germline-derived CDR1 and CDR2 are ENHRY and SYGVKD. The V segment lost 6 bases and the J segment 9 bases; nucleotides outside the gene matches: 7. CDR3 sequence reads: CAIRRQGLGPQHF. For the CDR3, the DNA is TGTGCCATCAGGCGACAGGGGTTGGGGCCCCAGCATTTT.

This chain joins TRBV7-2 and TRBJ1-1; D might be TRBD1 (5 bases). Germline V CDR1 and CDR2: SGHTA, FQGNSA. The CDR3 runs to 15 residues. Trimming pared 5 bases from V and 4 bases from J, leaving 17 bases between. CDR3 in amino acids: CASSAGRGGTTEAFF. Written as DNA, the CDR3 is TGTGCCAGCAGCGCGGGACGGGGGGGTACCACTGAAGCTTTCTTT. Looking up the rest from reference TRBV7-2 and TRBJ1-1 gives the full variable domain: GAGVSQSPSNKVTEKGKDVELRCDPISGHTALYWYRQSLGQGLEFLIYFQGNSAPDKSGLPSDRFSAERTGGSVSTLTIQRTQQEDSAVYLCASSAGRGGTTEAFFGQGTRLTVV.